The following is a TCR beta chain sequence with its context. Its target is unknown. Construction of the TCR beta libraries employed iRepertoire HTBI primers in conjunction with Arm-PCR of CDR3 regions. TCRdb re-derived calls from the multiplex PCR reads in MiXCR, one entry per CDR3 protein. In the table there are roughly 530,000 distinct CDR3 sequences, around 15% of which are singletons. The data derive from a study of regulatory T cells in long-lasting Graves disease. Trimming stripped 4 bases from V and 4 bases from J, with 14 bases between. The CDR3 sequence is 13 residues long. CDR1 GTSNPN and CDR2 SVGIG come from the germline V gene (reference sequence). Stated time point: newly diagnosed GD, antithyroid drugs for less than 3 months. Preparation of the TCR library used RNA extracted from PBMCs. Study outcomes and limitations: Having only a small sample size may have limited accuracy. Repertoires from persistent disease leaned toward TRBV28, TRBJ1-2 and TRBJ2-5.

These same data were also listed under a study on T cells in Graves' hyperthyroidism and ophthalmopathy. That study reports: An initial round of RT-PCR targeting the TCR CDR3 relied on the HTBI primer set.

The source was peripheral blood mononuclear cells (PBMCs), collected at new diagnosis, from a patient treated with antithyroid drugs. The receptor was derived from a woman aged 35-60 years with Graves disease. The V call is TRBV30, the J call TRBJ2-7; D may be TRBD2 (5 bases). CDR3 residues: CAWTSAGGYEQYF. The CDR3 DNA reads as TGTGCCTGGACGTCGGCAGGAGGATACGAGCAGTACTTC.